This T cell receptor (beta chain) appears in the sequencing data of a study of early T cells in non-severe SARS-CoV-2 infection. Regarding the study as a whole: Anti-spike CD8 specificities were favored by VDJdb matching, whose results missed private and CD4 specificities.

Trimming removed 7 bases from V and 11 bases from J, with 27 bases in between. This CDR3 is 17 amino acids long. Individually, cDNA molecules had unique molecular identifiers attached to them. Each CDR3 protein is one row after TCRdb ran MiXCR on the 5' RACE reads. This repertoire shows some 100,000 distinct CDR3 sequences, roughly 15% found once; its top ten account for about 0.58%. This clonotype appeared a few times. Its antigen is undetermined. This TCR was sampled from an adult who was a healthcare worker with PCR-confirmed SARS-CoV-2 infection or an uninfected control (not recorded which). This rearrangement joins TRBV12-3 or TRBV12-4 to TRBJ1-6; no reliable D call. The specimen sequenced was whole blood. The CDR3 is CASTPGHWQVGSPPLHF. DNA of the CDR3: TGTGCCAGCACCCCCGGCCATTGGCAGGTCGGTTCTCCACCCCTCCACTTT.